This TCR beta chain was observed in a study of shared T cell receptors in the human thymus. Germline CDR1 is SGHVS and CDR2 is FNYEAQ. The ends were cut back, 2 bases at V and 8 bases at J, with 28 bases in the middle. The CDR3 length is 19 residues. Sequencing was performed with immunoSEQ multiplex PCR; in TCRdb, only in-frame clones are kept and a portion is missing. The data hold 700,000 or so clones, with approximately 85% observed a single time. A further study also used this sample, focusing on human thymus T cells. That report notes: Serving as donors were healthy Finnish infants, each of whom was having open corrective surgery for congenital heart defects. Thymus specimens were resections from corrective heart surgery. Thymic and blood repertoires appeared to show biased V and J gene usage. What related research reported was that thymic repertoires overlapped highly among unrelated individuals.

J is TRBJ2-1 and V is TRBV7-6; TRBD1 is a possible D gene (5 bases). The sequencing sample was made of thymocytes. This clonotype was obtained from a girl in the first two years of life with a congenital heart defect. In nucleotides, the CDR3 is TGTGCCAGCAGCTTACCAGGGCGTGGACGGCCTCTCTTTTCGGATGAGCAGTTCTTC. As protein: CASSLPGRGRPLFSDEQFF.